Below are 12 T cell receptor beta chains sequenced from a single sample in a study of a mutant IDH1 vaccine in newly diagnosed glioma. Sample time point: week 5, during vaccination. Every single dose of the vaccine, 300 ug of mutant IDH1 20-mer peptide, came with topical imiquimod. Their antigen targets remain unknown. Assay used: immunoSEQ multiplex PCR; TCRdb lists only in-frame clones, some missing. The data contain 49,000 or so clones, more than 70% of them singletons. Here the sequenced sample was PBMCs, taken from a glioma patient whose treatment included an IDH1 peptide vaccine. Receptors were obtained from a woman aged 40 to 55 with glioma.

The J gene is TRBJ2-7, the V gene TRBV7-6, with a tentative D call TRBD1 (5 bases). V lost 2 bases and J 1 base, leaving 9 bases between the germline ends. The CDR3 has 14 residues. The V gene's germline CDR1 is SGHVS and CDR2 FNYEAQ. In DNA, the CDR3 is TGTGCCAGCAGCTTAAGGGGAAAATCCTACGAGCAGTACTTC. Its protein product is CASSLRGKSYEQYF.

The V gene is TRBV7-2, the J gene TRBJ2-5, with 14 positions matching TRBD2. The length of the CDR3 is 18 residues. The germline gives CDR1 SGHTA, CDR2 FQGNSA. J was trimmed by 2 bases and V by 3 bases; bases with no gene match: 8. In DNA form, the CDR3 reads TGTGCCAGCAGCTTTTCATTCGGACTAGCGGGGGGACAAGAGACCCAGTACTTC. Its translation is CASSFSFGLAGGQETQYF. Combining the CDR3 with reference TRBV7-2 and TRBJ2-5 gives the whole variable domain GAGVSQSPSNKVTEKGKDVELRCDPISGHTALYWYRQSLGQGLEFLIYFQGNSAPDKSGLPSDRFSAERTGGSVSTLTIQRTQQEDSAVYLCASSFSFGLAGGQETQYFGPGTRLLVL.

V usage is TRBV10-3 and J usage is TRBJ1-2; the D is unclear. The CDR3 consists of 14 residues. Germline assignment: CDR1 ENHRY and CDR2 SYGVKD. V was pared by 3 bases and J by 5 bases, with 13 bases between. CDR3 coding DNA: TGTGCCATCAGTGATACAGCGGAGGTTTATGGCTACACCTTC. Residues: CAISDTAEVYGYTF.

The chain recombines TRBV9 with TRBJ1-5, with TRBD1 as a possible D gene (5 bases). Germline values: CDR1 SGDLS, CDR2 YYNGEE. The CDR3 loop spans 15 amino acids. The V and J ends lost 0 bases and 4 bases respectively, with 11 bases between them. The CDR3 DNA follows: TGTGCCAGCAGCGTAGGGGGGAAACCGAATCAGCCCCAGCATTTT. This sequence encodes CASSVGGKPNQPQHF.

The chain couples TRBV27 to TRBJ2-1, with TRBD2 matching over 12 bases. The J segment lost 5 bases and the V segment lost 8 bases, leaving 7 bases of the junction unmatched. The V gene's germline CDR1 is MNHEY and CDR2 SMNVEV (reference sequence). This CDR3 is built from 15 residues. The DNA for the CDR3 is TGTGCCAGCTTTGGGCTAGCGGGGGGGCACAATGAGCAGTTCTTC. It codes for CASFGLAGGHNEQFF.

This sequence joins TRBV7-7 and TRBJ2-2, with D possibly called TRBD1 or TRBD2 (6 bases each). The CDR3 contains 11 residues. CDR1 SSHAT and CDR2 FNYEAQ come from the germline V gene (reference sequence). The CDR3 nucleotides read TGTGCTGGGGGGCGTTCGGGGGAGCTGTTTTTT. Translation: CAGGRSGELFF. The full variable domain, rest sourced from reference TRBV7-7 and TRBJ2-2, is GAGVSQSPRYKVTKRGQDVTLRCDPISSHATLYWYQQALGQGPEFLTYFNYEAQPDKSGLPSDRFSAERPEGSISTLTIQRTEQRDSAMYRCAGGRSGELFFGEGSRLTVL.

The rearrangement links TRBV30 to TRBJ1-1; D is uncertain. The germline V and J ends were trimmed by 2 bases and 7 bases, with 11 bases remaining between them. The germline V gene has CDR1 GTSNPN and CDR2 SVGIG (reference sequence). The CDR3 length is 12 residues. CDR3 region: CAWSPLTGEAFF. The CDR3 nucleotides read TGTGCCTGGAGTCCTTTGACGGGTGAAGCTTTCTTT.

The rearrangement uses TRBV5-1 and TRBJ1-5, with D possibly TRBD1 on 5 matching bases. Germline lookup yields CDR1 SGHRS and CDR2 YFSETQ. Deletions cut 0 bases from V and 5 bases from J, with 9 bases between. CDR3 length: 14 residues. In nucleotides, the CDR3 is TGCGCCAGCAGCTTGGCAGGGTGGGATCAGCCCCAGCATTTT. Its translation: CASSLAGWDQPQHF. Variable domain in full (rest from reference TRBV5-1 and TRBJ1-5): KAGVTQTPRYLIKTRGQQVTLSCSPISGHRSVSWYQQTPGQGLQFLFEYFSETQRNKGNFPGRFSGRQFSNSRSEMNVSTLELGDSALYLCASSLAGWDQPQHFGDGTRLSIL.

The CDR3: CASSLEAVLVTQYF. CDR3 bases: TGTGCCAGCAGCTTGGAGGCGGTGCTAGTCACGCAGTATTTT. The genes are TRBV5-4 and TRBJ2-3; D remains unclear. The length of the CDR3 is 14 residues. V was clipped by 0 bases and J by 9 bases, with 14 bases between them. Germline CDR1 and CDR2: SGHNT and YYREEE (reference sequence). Full variable domain (outside the CDR3, taken from reference TRBV5-4 and TRBJ2-3): ETGVTQSPTHLIKTRGQQVTLRCSSQSGHNTVSWYQQALGQGPQFIFQYYREEENGRGNFPPRFSGLQFPNYSSELNVNALELDDSALYLCASSLEAVLVTQYFGPGTRLTVL.

The chain recombines TRBV6-5 with TRBJ1-2; no clear D gene. The V and J ends lost 2 bases and 1 base respectively, with 8 bases between them. The CDR3 has 14 residues. The germline CDR1 and CDR2 sequences are MNHEY and SVGAGI. CDR3 DNA: TGTGCCAGCAGTTACCAACGGGGTAACTATGGCTACACCTTC. It encodes CASSYQRGNYGYTF.

This clone was picked up a small number of times. This CDR3 is missing its conserved last phenylalanine or tryptophan, likely due to a read error. No DNA is shown, since the ends of the CDR3 on it are uncertain; the CDR3 is the one TCRdb lists. This chain joins TRBV21-1 and TRBJ1-1. TRBV21-1 is listed as a pseudogene. The CDR3 length equals 11 residues, ends included. The CDR3 is CASSKATTERI.

As concerns this clone: A read error may produce the germline difference seen at one junction end. This chain links TRBV7-7 with TRBJ2-2; possible D gene TRBD1, 5 bases. Per germline, CDR1 SSHAT and CDR2 FNYEAQ (reference sequence). The CDR3 length is 12 residues. CDR3 coding DNA: TGTGCTAGCAGCTTAAGGCAGGGAGAGCTGTTTTTT. Its translation: CASSLRQGELFF.